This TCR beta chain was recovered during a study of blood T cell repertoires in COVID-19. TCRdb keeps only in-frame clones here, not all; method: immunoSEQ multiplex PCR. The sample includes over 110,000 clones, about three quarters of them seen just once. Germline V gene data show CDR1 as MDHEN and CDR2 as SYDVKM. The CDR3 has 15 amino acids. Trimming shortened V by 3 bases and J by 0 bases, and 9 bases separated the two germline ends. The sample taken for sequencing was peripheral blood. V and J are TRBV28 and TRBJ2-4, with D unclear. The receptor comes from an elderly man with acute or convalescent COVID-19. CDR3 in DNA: TGTGCCAGCAGTTTTGTGGTACTAGCCAAAAACATTCAGTACTTC. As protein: CASSFVVLAKNIQYF.